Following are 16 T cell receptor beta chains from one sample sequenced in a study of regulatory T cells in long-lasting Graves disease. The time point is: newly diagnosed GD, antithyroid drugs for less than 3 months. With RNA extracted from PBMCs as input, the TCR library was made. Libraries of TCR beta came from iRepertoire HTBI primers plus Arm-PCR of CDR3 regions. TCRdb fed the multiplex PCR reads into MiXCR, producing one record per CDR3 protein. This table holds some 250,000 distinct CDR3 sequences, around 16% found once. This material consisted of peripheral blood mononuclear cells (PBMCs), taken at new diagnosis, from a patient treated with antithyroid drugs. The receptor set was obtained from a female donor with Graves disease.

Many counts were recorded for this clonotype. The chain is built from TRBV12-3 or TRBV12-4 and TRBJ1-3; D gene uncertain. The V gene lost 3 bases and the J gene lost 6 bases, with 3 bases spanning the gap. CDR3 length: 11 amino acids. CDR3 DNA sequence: TGTGCCAGCAGTTTCTTAAACACCATATATTTT. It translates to CASSFLNTIYF.

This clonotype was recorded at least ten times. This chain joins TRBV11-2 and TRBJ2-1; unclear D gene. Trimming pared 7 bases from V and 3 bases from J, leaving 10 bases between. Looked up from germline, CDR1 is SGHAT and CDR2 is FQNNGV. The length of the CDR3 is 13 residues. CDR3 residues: CASNQLGYNEQFF. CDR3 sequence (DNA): TGTGCCAGCAACCAGCTGGGCTACAATGAGCAGTTCTTC.

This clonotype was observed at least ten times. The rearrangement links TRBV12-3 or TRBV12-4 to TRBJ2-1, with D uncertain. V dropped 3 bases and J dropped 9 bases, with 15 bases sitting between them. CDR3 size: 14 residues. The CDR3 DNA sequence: TGTGCCAGCAGTTTTCAATCTCCAACCAGTGAGCAGTTCTTC. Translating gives CASSFQSPTSEQFF.

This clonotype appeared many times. CDR3 bases: TGTGCCAGCAGCTTAGTCGTCAGGGTACTTCCGGGGGAGCAGTACTTC. It encodes CASSLVVRVLPGEQYF. The J gene is TRBJ2-7, the V gene TRBV7-2; possibly TRBD1 or TRBD2 for D (5 bases each). With 1 base removed from V and 7 bases from J, the gap between germline ends came to 20 bases. CDR3 length equals 16 residues. The V gene's germline CDR1 is SGHTA and CDR2 FQGNSA.

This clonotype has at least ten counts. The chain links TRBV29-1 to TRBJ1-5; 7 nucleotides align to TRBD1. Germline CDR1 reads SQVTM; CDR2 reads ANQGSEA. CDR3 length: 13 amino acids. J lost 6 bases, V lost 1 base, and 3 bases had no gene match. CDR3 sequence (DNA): TGCAGCGTTGAAGTGGCAGGGGGTCAGCCCCAGCATTTT. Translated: CSVEVAGGQPQHF.

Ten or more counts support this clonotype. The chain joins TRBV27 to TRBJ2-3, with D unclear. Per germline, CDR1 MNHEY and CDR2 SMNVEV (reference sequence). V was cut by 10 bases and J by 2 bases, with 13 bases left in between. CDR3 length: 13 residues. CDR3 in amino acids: CAIKGKATDTQYF. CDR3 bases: TGTGCCATCAAAGGGAAGGCCACAGATACGCAGTATTTT.

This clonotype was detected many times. The CDR3 sequence is CASSSSGVPDTQYF. In nucleotides, the CDR3 is TGTGCCAGCAGCTCTTCGGGAGTACCAGATACGCAGTATTTT. The gene calls are TRBV11-3 and TRBJ2-3, with D possibly TRBD2 on 6 matching bases. The CDR3 runs 14 residues. V was shortened by 4 bases and J by 4 bases, with 12 bases between the two germline ends. Germline V CDR1 and CDR2: SGHNT, YENEEA.

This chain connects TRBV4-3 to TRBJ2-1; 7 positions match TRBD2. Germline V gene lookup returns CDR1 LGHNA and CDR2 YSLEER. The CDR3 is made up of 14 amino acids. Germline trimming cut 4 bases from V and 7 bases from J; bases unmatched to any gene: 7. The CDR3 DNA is TGCGCCAGCAGCCGCGGCGGGAGTGGGAATGAGCAGTTCTTC. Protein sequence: CASSRGGSGNEQFF.

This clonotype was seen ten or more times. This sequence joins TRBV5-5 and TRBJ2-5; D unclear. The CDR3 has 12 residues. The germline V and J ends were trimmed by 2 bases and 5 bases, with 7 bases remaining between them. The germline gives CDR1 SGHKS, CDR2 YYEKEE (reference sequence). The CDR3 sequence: CASSFDFETQYF. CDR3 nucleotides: TGTGCCAGCAGCTTTGATTTTGAGACCCAGTACTTC.

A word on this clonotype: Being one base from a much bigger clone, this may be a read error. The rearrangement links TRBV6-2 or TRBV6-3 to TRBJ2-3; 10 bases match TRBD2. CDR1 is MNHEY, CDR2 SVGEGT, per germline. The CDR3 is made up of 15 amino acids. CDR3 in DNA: TGTACCAGCAGTTACGGACTAGCGGGCACAGATACGCAGTATTTT. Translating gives CTSSYGLAGTDTQYF.

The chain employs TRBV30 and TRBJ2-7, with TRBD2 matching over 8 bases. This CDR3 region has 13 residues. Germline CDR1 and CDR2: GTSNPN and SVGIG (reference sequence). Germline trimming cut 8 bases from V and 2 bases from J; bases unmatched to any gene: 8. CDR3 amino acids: CAGSAAGAYEQYF. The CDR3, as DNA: TGTGCCGGCTCGGCAGCGGGGGCCTACGAGCAGTACTTC.

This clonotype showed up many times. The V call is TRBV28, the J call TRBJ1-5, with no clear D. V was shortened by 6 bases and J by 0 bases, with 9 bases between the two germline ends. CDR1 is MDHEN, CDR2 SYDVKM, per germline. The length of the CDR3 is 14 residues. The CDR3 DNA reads TGTGCCAGCAGAAGACTTTTTAGCAATCAGCCCCAGCATTTT. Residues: CASRRLFSNQPQHF.

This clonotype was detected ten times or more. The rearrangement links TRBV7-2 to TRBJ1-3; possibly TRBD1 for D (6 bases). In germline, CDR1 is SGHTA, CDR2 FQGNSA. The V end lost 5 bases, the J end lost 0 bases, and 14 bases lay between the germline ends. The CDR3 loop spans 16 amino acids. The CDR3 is CASSPGTSSSGNTIYF. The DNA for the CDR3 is TGTGCCAGCAGCCCGGGGACATCGAGCTCTGGAAACACCATATATTTT.

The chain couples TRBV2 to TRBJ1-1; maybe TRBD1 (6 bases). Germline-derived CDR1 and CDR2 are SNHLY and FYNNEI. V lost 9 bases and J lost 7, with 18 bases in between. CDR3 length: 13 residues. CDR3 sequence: CASHPGGQNEAFF. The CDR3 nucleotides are TGTGCCAGTCACCCGGGGGGGCAAAATGAAGCTTTCTTT.

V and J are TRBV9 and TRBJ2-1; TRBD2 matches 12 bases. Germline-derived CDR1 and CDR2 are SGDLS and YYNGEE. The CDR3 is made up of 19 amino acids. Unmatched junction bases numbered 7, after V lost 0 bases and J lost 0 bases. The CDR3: CASSVEGTSGQSSYNEQFF. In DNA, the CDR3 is TGTGCCAGCAGCGTAGAGGGGACTAGCGGGCAGAGCTCCTACAATGAGCAGTTCTTC.

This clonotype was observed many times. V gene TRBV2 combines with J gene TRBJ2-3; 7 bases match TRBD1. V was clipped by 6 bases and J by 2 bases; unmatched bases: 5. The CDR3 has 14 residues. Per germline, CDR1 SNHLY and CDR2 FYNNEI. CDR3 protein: CASSADRSTDTQYF. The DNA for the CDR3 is TGTGCCAGCAGCGCGGACAGGTCCACAGATACGCAGTATTTT.